A selection of T cell receptor beta chains follows, all from one sample in a study of Graves' ophthalmopathy and Graves' hyperthyroidism. TCRdb re-derived calls from the multiplex PCR reads in MiXCR, one entry per CDR3 protein. Of hundreds of thousands of distinct CDR3 sequences listed, about 21% were seen once; the top ten hold around 3.1%. Sequencing was performed on peripheral blood. These receptors were taken from a woman between 18 and 29 years old with stable Graves' hyperthyroidism. Each CDR3 is given with its conserved first and last residue. D genes are given only for firm matches. Rows give clone size only sometimes, using once, few, many, or a class for an expanded clone.

length: 13
J: TRBJ2-5
V: TRBV6-1
D: -
size: -
CDR3: CASSKLQGHAQYF
DNA: TGTGCCAGCAGCAAGTTACAGGGACATGCCCAGTACTTC

length: 14
J: TRBJ1-2
V: TRBV28
D: TRBD1
size: -
CDR3: CASSSPGQGRGYTF
DNA: TGTGCCAGCAGTTCACCGGGACAGGGTCGTGGCTACACCTTC

length: 17
J: TRBJ2-4
V: TRBV7-2
D: -
size: few
CDR3: CASSLTLALLAKNIQYF
DNA: TGTGCCAGCAGCTTAACTTTGGCTCTATTAGCCAAAAACATTCAGTACTTC

length: 13
J: TRBJ2-7
V: TRBV12-3/TRBV12-4
D: -
size: many
CDR3: CASTRGGHGEQYF
DNA: TGTGCCAGCACCAGAGGGGGACACGGCGAGCAGTACTTC

length: 15
J: TRBJ2-2
V: TRBV20-1
D: TRBD1
size: -
CDR3: CSARPRTGFHGELFF
DNA: TGCAGTGCTAGGCCAAGGACAGGGTTTCACGGGGAGCTGTTTTTT

length: 14
J: TRBJ2-7
V: TRBV7-2
D: -
size: -
CDR3: CASSLAQSAYEQYF
DNA: TGTGCCAGCAGCTTAGCGCAGTCGGCCTACGAGCAGTACTTC

length: 15
J: TRBJ2-7
V: TRBV12-3/TRBV12-4
D: TRBD1
size: many
CDR3: CASSLSGQGVGEQYF
DNA: TGTGCCAGCAGTCTCTCGGGACAGGGTGTTGGCGAGCAGTACTTC

length: 14
J: TRBJ1-2
V: TRBV2
D: -
size: -
CDR3: CASSEPPDLYGYTF
DNA: TGTGCCAGCAGTGAACCCCCGGACCTCTATGGCTACACCTTC

length: 15
J: TRBJ1-2
V: TRBV12-3/TRBV12-4
D: TRBD1
size: many
CDR3: CASSLGQGGSYGYTF
DNA: TGTGCCAGCAGTTTAGGTCAGGGGGGAAGCTATGGCTACACCTTC

length: 15
J: TRBJ1-1
V: TRBV24-1
D: -
size: many
CDR3: CATSGSGQGNTEAFF
DNA: TGTGCCACCAGTGGAAGTGGACAAGGGAACACTGAAGCTTTCTTT

length: 16
J: TRBJ2-7
V: TRBV20-1
D: -
size: many
CDR3: CSARDLRRGANVGQYF
DNA: TGCAGTGCTAGAGATCTCAGAAGGGGTGCGAATGTCGGGCAGTACTTC

length: 14
J: TRBJ2-7
V: TRBV28
D: TRBD1
size: -
CDR3: CASSLWGQDYEQYF
DNA: TGTGCCAGCAGTTTATGGGGACAGGACTACGAGCAGTACTTC

length: 13
J: TRBJ2-7
V: TRBV24-1
D: -
size: many
CDR3: CATSDGVGYEQYF
DNA: TGTGCCACCAGTGATGGGGTCGGATACGAGCAGTACTTC

length: 14
J: TRBJ2-7
V: TRBV6-5
D: -
size: many
CDR3: CASSYCEGDCEQYF
DNA: TGTGCCAGCAGTTACTGCGAGGGCGACTGCGAGCAGTACTTC

length: 13
J: TRBJ2-2
V: TRBV28
D: -
size: many
CDR3: CASSLFGAGELFF
DNA: TGTGCCAGCAGTTTATTCGGGGCCGGGGAGCTGTTTTTT

length: 15
J: TRBJ2-7
V: TRBV6-5
D: TRBD1
size: many
CDR3: CASSPSWTGGNEQYF
DNA: TGTGCCAGCAGCCCCTCCTGGACAGGGGGTAACGAGCAGTACTTC

length: 16
J: TRBJ2-7
V: TRBV28
D: TRBD1
size: few
CDR3: CASSSPRDRGTYEQYF
DNA: TGTGCCAGCAGTTCCCCTCGGGACAGGGGTACCTACGAGCAGTACTTC

length: 16
J: TRBJ2-4
V: TRBV7-2
D: TRBD2
size: many
CDR3: CASSPRGGAVQNIQYF
DNA: TGTGCCAGCAGCCCCCGGGGGGGGGCCGTCCAAAACATTCAGTACTTC

length: 15
J: TRBJ2-7
V: TRBV2
D: -
size: few
CDR3: CASSEGGRFIYEQYF
DNA: TGTGCCAGCAGTGAAGGGGGGCGGTTCATCTACGAGCAGTACTTC

length: 17
J: TRBJ2-7
V: TRBV28
D: TRBD2
size: many
CDR3: CASSLRATSGSSYEQYF
DNA: TGTGCCAGCAGTTTACGGGCGACTAGCGGGAGCTCCTACGAGCAGTACTTC

length: 15
J: TRBJ2-1
V: TRBV7-9
D: TRBD1
size: -
CDR3: CASSETGDPNNEQFF
DNA: TGTGCCAGCAGCGAGACAGGGGACCCTAACAATGAGCAGTTCTTC

length: 16
J: TRBJ2-5
V: TRBV7-2
D: TRBD2
size: once
CDR3: CASSLARLAGGETQYF
DNA: TGTGCCAGCAGCTTAGCCCGACTAGCGGGAGGGGAGACCCAGTACTTC

length: 15
J: TRBJ2-7
V: TRBV20-1
D: TRBD2
size: many
CDR3: CSARVAGRATYEQYF
DNA: TGCAGTGCTAGAGTGGCCGGGAGGGCCACTTACGAGCAGTACTTC

length: 11
J: TRBJ2-7
V: TRBV6-1
D: -
size: -
CDR3: CASREPYEQYF
DNA: TGTGCGAGCAGGGAACCCTACGAGCAGTACTTC

length: 15
J: TRBJ1-2
V: TRBV5-4
D: TRBD1
size: -
CDR3: CASSPRQGLNYGYTF
DNA: TGTGCCAGCAGCCCTCGACAGGGACTCAACTATGGCTACACCTTC

length: 15
J: TRBJ1-1
V: TRBV6-1
D: TRBD1
size: few
CDR3: CASSEEGQGATEAFF
DNA: TGTGCCAGCAGTGAAGAAGGACAGGGGGCTACTGAAGCTTTCTTT

length: 14
J: TRBJ1-2
V: TRBV19
D: -
size: many
CDR3: CASSIRGGDRGYTF
DNA: TGTGCCAGTAGTATCCGGGGGGGCGATCGCGGCTACACCTTC

length: 16
J: TRBJ2-5
V: TRBV19
D: TRBD1
size: -
CDR3: CASSILGTGVQETQYF
DNA: TGTGCCAGTAGTATACTTGGGACAGGGGTGCAAGAGACCCAGTACTTC

length: 15
J: TRBJ1-1
V: TRBV2
D: -
size: many
CDR3: CASRHTHEGNTEAFF
DNA: TGTGCCAGCAGGCACACCCACGAGGGGAACACTGAAGCTTTCTTT

length: 19
J: TRBJ2-7
V: TRBV15
D: TRBD2
size: -
CDR3: CATSTTSGRTPSYPYEQYF
DNA: TGTGCCACCAGCACTACTAGCGGGAGAACCCCTTCCTACCCCTACGAGCAGTACTTC

length: 13
J: TRBJ1-1
V: TRBV6-1
D: -
size: many
CDR3: CASSEGTNTEAFF
DNA: TGTGCCAGCAGTGAGGGTACGAACACTGAAGCTTTCTTT

length: 16
J: TRBJ2-7
V: TRBV4-1
D: TRBD2
size: many
CDR3: CASSQPTSGRPYEQYF
DNA: TGCGCCAGCAGCCAGCCGACTAGCGGGAGACCCTACGAGCAGTACTTC

length: 16
J: TRBJ2-7
V: TRBV9
D: TRBD2
size: many
CDR3: CASSVGPRGSRLEQYF
DNA: TGTGCCAGCAGCGTAGGTCCCCGCGGGAGTCGGCTCGAGCAGTACTTC

length: 14
J: TRBJ2-7
V: TRBV13
D: -
size: many
CDR3: CASSLSRATYEQYF
DNA: TGTGCCAGCAGCTTAAGCCGAGCCACCTACGAGCAGTACTTC

length: 15
J: TRBJ1-2
V: TRBV24-1
D: TRBD1
size: many
CDR3: CATSDSRDRIYGYTF
DNA: TGTGCCACCAGTGATTCCCGGGACAGGATTTATGGCTACACCTTC

length: 15
J: TRBJ1-3
V: TRBV9
D: -
size: many
CDR3: CASSVAAGRGNTIYF
DNA: TGTGCCAGCAGCGTAGCGGCAGGTCGAGGAAACACCATATATTTT

length: 14
J: TRBJ2-2
V: TRBV18
D: -
size: -
CDR3: CASSPGPFIGELFF
DNA: TGTGCCAGCTCACCAGGGCCTTTCATCGGGGAGCTGTTTTTT

length: 15
J: TRBJ2-2
V: TRBV20-1
D: TRBD2
size: many
CDR3: CSARAPPGGSGELFF
DNA: TGCAGTGCTAGGGCCCCCCCGGGAGGGTCCGGGGAGCTGTTTTTT

length: 13
J: TRBJ2-7
V: TRBV9
D: -
size: many
CDR3: CASSPVAGLEQYF
DNA: TGTGCCAGCAGCCCAGTAGCAGGGCTCGAGCAGTACTTC

length: 14
J: TRBJ2-7
V: TRBV12-3/TRBV12-4
D: -
size: many
CDR3: CATQKGGGYYEQYF
DNA: TGTGCCACCCAAAAGGGGGGCGGTTACTACGAGCAGTACTTC

length: 16
J: TRBJ2-5
V: TRBV18
D: -
size: -
CDR3: CASSLSYIRAGETQYF
DNA: TGTGCCAGCTCCCTCAGTTACATACGCGCTGGAGAGACCCAGTACTTC

length: 15
J: TRBJ1-2
V: TRBV6-1
D: -
size: -
CDR3: CASSEVEGLFDGYTF
DNA: TGTGCCAGCAGTGAAGTAGAAGGGTTGTTCGATGGCTACACCTTC

length: 13
J: TRBJ1-1
V: TRBV7-9
D: -
size: many
CDR3: CASQVGGWTEAFF
DNA: TGTGCCAGCCAGGTCGGGGGTTGGACTGAAGCTTTCTTT

length: 16
J: TRBJ2-7
V: TRBV27
D: -
size: many
CDR3: CASSLSLGENSYEQYF
DNA: TGTGCCAGCAGTTTATCACTGGGCGAGAATTCCTACGAGCAGTACTTC

length: 17
J: TRBJ2-2
V: TRBV30
D: TRBD2
size: many
CDR3: CAWNPGLAALNTGELFF
DNA: TGTGCCTGGAATCCGGGACTAGCGGCGTTGAACACCGGGGAGCTGTTTTTT

length: 12
J: TRBJ1-1
V: TRBV12-3/TRBV12-4
D: -
size: many
CDR3: CASSPGVTEAFF
DNA: TGTGCCAGCAGCCCAGGGGTTACTGAAGCTTTCTTT

length: 12
J: TRBJ2-5
V: TRBV3-1
D: -
size: few
CDR3: CASGQDPGAQYF
DNA: TGTGCCAGCGGCCAAGATCCGGGGGCCCAGTACTTC

length: 15
J: TRBJ2-7
V: TRBV11-1
D: TRBD1
size: many
CDR3: CASSPDRGLPYEQYF
DNA: TGTGCCAGCAGCCCAGACAGGGGCCTACCCTACGAGCAGTACTTC

length: 14
J: TRBJ2-7
V: TRBV20-1
D: -
size: many
CDR3: CSAPVRGVSYEQYF
DNA: TGCAGTGCTCCGGTGAGGGGGGTTTCCTACGAGCAGTACTTC

length: 13
J: TRBJ1-1
V: TRBV5-1
D: -
size: -
CDR3: CASSLAGGFSAFF
DNA: TGCGCCAGCAGCTTGGCCGGGGGTTTTAGTGCTTTCTTT

length: 16
J: TRBJ2-5
V: TRBV7-2
D: -
size: many
CDR3: CASSLSRPGVRETQYF
DNA: TGTGCCAGCAGCTTATCCAGGCCGGGAGTCAGAGAGACCCAGTACTTC

length: 14
J: TRBJ2-7
V: TRBV11-2
D: TRBD2
size: few
CDR3: CASSQPGLAYEQYF
DNA: TGTGCCAGCAGCCAGCCGGGACTAGCTTACGAGCAGTACTTC

length: 15
J: TRBJ2-2
V: TRBV6-1
D: -
size: -
CDR3: CASSETPGDTGELFF
DNA: TGTGCCAGCAGTGAAACGCCAGGAGACACCGGGGAGCTGTTTTTT

length: 14
J: TRBJ1-2
V: TRBV7-8
D: TRBD1
size: many
CDR3: CASSPQGVSYGYTF
DNA: TGTGCCAGCAGCCCTCAGGGGGTGAGCTATGGCTACACCTTC

length: 17
J: TRBJ2-5
V: TRBV9
D: -
size: few
CDR3: CASSVATSGRSGETQYF
DNA: TGTGCCAGCAGCGTAGCTACTAGTGGTCGTTCGGGAGAGACCCAGTACTTC